Listed below are T cell receptor beta chains from one sample, sequenced in a study of shared clonotypes between healthy human individuals. The repertoire was sequenced with immunoSEQ multiplex PCR; TCRdb's copy has only in-frame clones and lacks some. The sample consists of 2 million to 2.5 million clones, over 85% of them appearing once. Input material: naive CD4+ T cells from PBMCs. The source is a man aged 18-30 years in good health. Some clones in this sample may be carry-over from other donors' samples. CDR3s include the opening cysteine and the closing phenylalanine or tryptophan. Fields, in order: V gene, D gene, J gene, clone size, CDR3 DNA, CDR3 protein. A D gene is named only where the DNA matches it firmly. A clone size is listed for some rows: how often the clone was seen (once, few, many), or a class if it is expanded.

>TRBV2|TRBD1|TRBJ1-5|few
TGTGCCAGCAGTGGACAGGGTGTATCACAGCCCCAGCATTTT
CASSGQGVSQPQHF
>TRBV5-4|NA|TRBJ2-2|once
TGTGCCAGCAGCCTACGGGGGGAGCTGTTTTTT
CASSLRGELFF
>TRBV9|NA|TRBJ2-2|NA
TGTGCCAGCAGCCCGGGACCAGCGAACACCGGGGAGCTGTTTTTT
CASSPGPANTGELFF
>TRBV6-6|TRBD1|TRBJ1-2|NA
TGTGCCAGCCAATATAGGGACAGAGACTATGGCTACACCTTC
CASQYRDRDYGYTF
>TRBV6-1|TRBD2|TRBJ2-5|NA
TGTGCCAGCAGTGCCCGGGCTAGCGGGAGGTCAGAGACCCAGTACTTC
CASSARASGRSETQYF
>TRBV2|NA|TRBJ2-7|NA
TGTGCCAGCAGGGAGAGACAGGCCTTCTCCTACGAGCAGTACTTC
CASRERQAFSYEQYF
>TRBV6-5|NA|TRBJ1-5|NA
TGTGCCAGCAGTTACTTGGGTGGCAATCAGCCCCAGCATTTT
CASSYLGGNQPQHF
>TRBV28|TRBD1|TRBJ2-7|NA
TGTGCCAGCAGTTTAATGGGACAGGGGGCTTGGGAGCAGTACTTC
CASSLMGQGAWEQYF
>TRBV11-1|NA|TRBJ2-5|NA
TGTGCCAGCAGCTTAGCCCAAGAGACCCAGTACTTC
CASSLAQETQYF
>TRBV6-6|NA|TRBJ1-5|NA
TGTGCCAGCAGTCTAGGCCCGGACCAGCCCCAGCATTTT
CASSLGPDQPQHF
>TRBV4-2|TRBD2|TRBJ2-1|NA
TGTGCCAGCAGGCCAGGACTAGCTAGCTCCTACAATGAGCAGTTCTTC
CASRPGLASSYNEQFF
>TRBV29-1|TRBD2|TRBJ2-1|once
TGCAGCGTAGACCGATATAGCGGGAGCTACAATGAGCAGTTCTTC
CSVDRYSGSYNEQFF
>TRBV5-4|TRBD1|TRBJ2-3|NA
TGTGCCAGCAGCTCAGGGGGTGCAGATACGCAGTATTTT
CASSSGGADTQYF
>TRBV7-2|NA|TRBJ2-1|NA
TGTGCCAGCAGCTTAGTCAGGGTACATGAGCAGTTCTTC
CASSLVRVHEQFF
>TRBV29-1|NA|TRBJ1-2|NA
TGCAGCGTTGAGTGGCAGTCTCTTGGGTACGGCTACACCTTC
CSVEWQSLGYGYTF
>TRBV3-2|NA|TRBJ2-7|NA
TGTGCCGCGTCCGACGAGCAGTACTTC
CAASDEQYF
>TRBV7-2|NA|TRBJ2-5|NA
TGTGCCAGCAGCTTCACTTTACAGGGTTGGGAGACCCAGTACTTC
CASSFTLQGWETQYF
>TRBV6-5|TRBD2|TRBJ2-5|NA
TGTGCCAGCAGTTACAGTATAGCGGGGCTGGGGGAGACCCAGTACTTC
CASSYSIAGLGETQYF
>TRBV2|NA|TRBJ2-3|NA
TGTGCCAGCAGTGAGGAGGGGATGAGCACAGATACGCAGTATTTT
CASSEEGMSTDTQYF
>TRBV7-9|NA|TRBJ2-1|NA
TGTGCCAGCAGCTTGCCGGGACTCCCGGGCAATGAGCAGTTCTTC
CASSLPGLPGNEQFF
>TRBV30|TRBD1|TRBJ1-2|few
TGTGCCTGGAGTGTACTCCGGGACAGACTCTACACCTTC
CAWSVLRDRLYTF
>TRBV4-1|NA|TRBJ2-1|once
TGCGCCAGCAGCCAAGCATCGAGCTCCTACAATGAGCAGTTCTTC
CASSQASSSYNEQFF
>TRBV6-1|TRBD2|TRBJ2-4|NA
TGTGCCAGCAGTGTACCCTCCCCCCGACTAGCGGGAGGGCCCCAAAACATTCAGTACTTC
CASSVPSPRLAGGPQNIQYF
>TRBV10-3|NA|TRBJ1-5|NA
TGTGCCATCAGTGAGGACAGCAATCAGCCCCAGCATTTT
CAISEDSNQPQHF
>TRBV5-1|TRBD1|TRBJ1-2|NA
TGCGCCAGCAGCCCGGGGGGGCGGGACAGTTTGCTTTATTTCTATGGCTACACCTTC
CASSPGGRDSLLYFYGYTF
>TRBV5-6|NA|TRBJ1-2|once
TGTGCCAGCAGCTTGGACAACCTGGGTGGCTACACCTTC
CASSLDNLGGYTF
>TRBV25-1|NA|TRBJ2-3|NA
TGTGCCAGCAGTGAATCTCTGACAGCAACTAGCACAGATACGCAGTATTTT
CASSESLTATSTDTQYF
>TRBV6-5|NA|TRBJ2-7|NA
TGTGCCAGCAGTTACTCGAGTGCGTATACCTACGAGCAGTACTTC
CASSYSSAYTYEQYF
>TRBV7-6|NA|TRBJ2-7|NA
TGTGCCAGCAGCTTACGGGTGCGGGAAAACGAGCAGTACTTC
CASSLRVRENEQYF
>TRBV6-1|TRBD2|TRBJ2-3|once
TGTGCCAGCAGTGGGCGACTAGCAGGACGCACAGATACGCAGTATTTT
CASSGRLAGRTDTQYF
>TRBV19|TRBD2|TRBJ2-3|NA
TGTGCCAGTAGTTCCGGGACTAGCGGAGGCACAGATACGCAGTATTTT
CASSSGTSGGTDTQYF
>TRBV7-6|NA|TRBJ2-2|NA
TGTGCCAGCAGCTTAGCCGGGGACGGGGAGCTGTTTTTT
CASSLAGDGELFF
>TRBV18|NA|TRBJ2-3|once
TGTGCCAGCTCACCGCGACAGGCAGCAGATACGCAGTATTTT
CASSPRQAADTQYF
>TRBV5-1|NA|TRBJ1-1|NA
TGCGCCAGCAGCTCCGGCCCCCAGAACACTGAAGCTTTCTTT
CASSSGPQNTEAFF
>TRBV5-1|TRBD1|TRBJ2-2|once
TGCGCCAGCACCTTCAGCGCCGGGACAGCGAACACCGGGGAGCTGTTTTTT
CASTFSAGTANTGELFF
>TRBV28|NA|TRBJ2-6|once
TGTGCCAGCAGTTTATTCGACTCTGGGGCCAACGTCCTGACTTTC
CASSLFDSGANVLTF
>TRBV9|NA|TRBJ1-1|few
TGTGCCAGCAGCACCCAGCCGGGAAACACTGAAGCTTTCTTT
CASSTQPGNTEAFF
>TRBV7-2|NA|TRBJ2-5|NA
TGTGCCAGCAGCTTAAGGCGCGAAGAGACCCAGTACTTC
CASSLRREETQYF
>TRBV13|NA|TRBJ2-7|NA
TGTGCCAGCAGCTTACGAGGGGCTCGGAGGGAGCAGTACTTC
CASSLRGARREQYF
>TRBV7-2|NA|TRBJ2-2|NA
TGTGCCAGCAGCTTGACAGTTAATGGTGGGGAGCTGTTTTTT
CASSLTVNGGELFF
>TRBV9|TRBD2|TRBJ2-2|NA
TGTGCCAGCAGCTCCCGACTAGCGGAGAACACCGGGGAGCTGTTTTTT
CASSSRLAENTGELFF
>TRBV9|NA|TRBJ1-3|NA
TGTGCCAGCAGCGTAGACCTACAGGGAGCTGGAAACACCATATATTTT
CASSVDLQGAGNTIYF
>TRBV6-1|NA|TRBJ2-1|NA
TGTGCCAGCAGTCACTCTACGGAGGGGAATGAGCAGTTCTTC
CASSHSTEGNEQFF
>TRBV4-3|NA|TRBJ1-5|NA
TGCGCCAGCAGCCAAGATTGGCAGGGCTACAATCAGCCCCAGCATTTT
CASSQDWQGYNQPQHF
>TRBV7-3|TRBD2|TRBJ2-3|NA
TGTGCCAGCAGCTTGGGGACTAGCGGGAGAGGCGGGGATACGCAGTATTTT
CASSLGTSGRGGDTQYF
>TRBV5-6|NA|TRBJ2-7|NA
TGTGCCAGCAGCTTATTGACAGTGCCTACGGGGCAGTACTTC
CASSLLTVPTGQYF
>TRBV30|NA|TRBJ1-2|NA
TGTGCCTGGAGTGAGACTAACACATATGGCTACACCTTC
CAWSETNTYGYTF
>TRBV2|TRBD1|TRBJ1-6|NA
TGTGCCAGCAGTGAAAGGACAGGGGTTTCACCCCTCCACTTT
CASSERTGVSPLHF
>TRBV5-1|NA|TRBJ2-7|NA
TGCGCCAGCAGCTTGGGGCTATCGAACGAGCAGTACTTC
CASSLGLSNEQYF
>TRBV18|TRBD1|TRBJ1-1|NA
TGTGCCAGCTCACTAGGACCGGGACAGGGGAGAAGAGCTTTCTTT
CASSLGPGQGRRAFF
>TRBV28|TRBD2|TRBJ2-2|NA
TGTGCCAGCAGCTCTAGCGGGAAAGGATGGACCGGGGAGCTGTTTTTT
CASSSSGKGWTGELFF
>TRBV5-1|TRBD2|TRBJ2-1|NA
TGCGCCAGCAGCTTGGGAGGGGTAGCGGGCGGCTCGGGGGAGCAGTTCTTC
CASSLGGVAGGSGEQFF
>TRBV6-1|NA|TRBJ2-5|NA
TGTGCCAGCAGCGCCGGGGCACAAGAGACCCAGTACTTC
CASSAGAQETQYF
>TRBV5-1|TRBD2|TRBJ2-3|NA
TGCGCCAGCAGCTTGATCGCTTTGAGCGGGAGGATAGATACGCAGTATTTT
CASSLIALSGRIDTQYF
>TRBV6-4|TRBD1|TRBJ1-4|NA
TGTGCCAGCACCCTCCGGGACAGTGCAACTAATGAAAAACTGTTTTTT
CASTLRDSATNEKLFF
>TRBV10-1|NA|TRBJ2-7|NA
TGCGCCAGCAGTGAGTCAGGGTACTACGAGCAGTACTTC
CASSESGYYEQYF
>TRBV27|NA|TRBJ2-5|NA
TGCTGCTGCGGACGCCGCCAAGAGACCCAGTACTTC
CCCGRRQETQYF
>TRBV9|TRBD1|TRBJ1-4|NA
TGTGCCAGCAGCGCGGGACAGTTTACCCCGGGATATAGAGAAAAACTGTTTTTT
CASSAGQFTPGYREKLFF
>TRBV7-2|NA|TRBJ1-2|once
TGTGCCAGCAGCTTAGCCGGTATGGGAAACTATGGCTACACCTTC
CASSLAGMGNYGYTF
>TRBV5-4|NA|TRBJ2-7|NA
TGTGCCAGCAGCGCGCCGCGAGGGCTAGCGAGCTACGAGCAGTACTTC
CASSAPRGLASYEQYF